This T cell receptor (beta chain) was retrieved from a study of beta chain features in type 1 diabetes (dated by TCRdb to the late 2010s). About the study as a whole: Mean age, gender distribution, total cell number and subset yield were not different between patients and healthy donors. Naive and central memory subsets were obtained from all 30 or so donors, but regulatory and stem cell-like memory subsets were isolated from only 8 patients and roughly 8 healthy donors. The study compared TCRB repertoires of sorted circulating CD4+ T cell subsets between recently diagnosed type 1 diabetes patients and matched healthy donors. Across all samples, fewer than 130 million sorted cells were examined, and cell number per subset correlated strongly with RNA yield. General conclusions and limits of the study: The naive, central memory and regulatory TCRB repertoires appeared to resemble one another more closely among patients than among healthy donors. In all four CD4+ subsets, TCRB CDR3 length was moderately but significantly shorter in type 1 diabetes patients. At VDJ recombination sites, patients with type 1 diabetes made fewer insertions and deleted more nucleotides, a pattern implying thymic rearrangement abnormalities. HLA sub-analyses involved small numbers of individuals, so any influence of HLA type on TCRB rearrangement remained unresolved. Shorter templates might have been favored by PCR, but patient and control samples were amplified and corrected together, so both groups would have been affected equally by any skew. Because cDNA was sequenced instead of genomic DNA, activated cells with high expression could be over-represented, although the groups did not differ in activation or CD3 levels.

The sample holds one count of this clone. Its antigen remains unidentified. The record has no base qualities; no much larger clone is one base away. Each donor gave one peripheral blood draw, averaging approximately 120 mL, which was collected into heparinised tubes. A BD FACSAria II was used to sort naive, central memory, regulatory and stem cell-like memory CD4+ T cells with a panel that included CD45RO, CCR7, CD25, CD127, CD95 and CD27. Every sorted population had a purity above 98%. Right away, PBMCs were isolated by Lymphoprep density gradient centrifugation and were stained directly, with no culture step. So that batch effects would be minimized, each experiment stained and sorted samples in pairs, pairing one healthy donor with one patient. The entire isolated RNA was reverse transcribed using the High Capacity cDNA Reverse Transcription Kit, and thus expressed TCRB transcripts were sequenced. Deep immunoSEQ sequencing was performed on naive, central memory and regulatory T cell samples, with an average of roughly 3.6 million total reads per sample. After sorted cells were lysed in RLT buffer, RNA was extracted with DNase-treated RNeasy Micro or Mini kits, with the choice depending on cell number. To prevent cross-contamination, each cell subset was processed individually, whereas patient and healthy donor samples were processed jointly. Using the immunoSEQ multiplex PCR, TCRB sequences were amplified from cDNA into 87-bp fragments spanning the CDR3 region. Amplicons were sequenced on the Illumina HiSeq platform. In the original analysis: Synthetic template baselines were used to correct PCR bias computationally, reads within Hamming distance 2 were collapsed, and singletons that could not be merged were discarded. Reads were aligned against IMGT so that V, D and J genes, CDR3 length and insertions or deletions at six rearrangement sites could be assigned. Clonotype counts were normalized to sorted cell number within each subset before computing true diversity and Gini coefficients with the tcR R package. The overlap coefficient, calculated on TCRB nucleotide sequences, was used to quantify repertoire sharing. The source is immuneACCESS, and TCRdb retained only in-frame sequences with V and J called. Part of the clones is not carried over; for the studies checked, unresolved V genes explain less than half of this, and the remainder is unexplained. V and J calls and clone size follow that table, whereas D and trimming were derived from the DNA. The table for this sample lists roughly 60,000 clones; approximately 59% of them were counted only once. The leading ten clones occupy about 2% of the sample.

Including the terminal cysteine and phenylalanine, the CDR3 comprises 15 residues. Only the CDR3 DNA is retained, 45 bases long and in frame from the first base. CDR1 MNHEY and CDR2 SMNVEV were looked up in the germline V gene (reference sequence). This sequence originates from a woman under 30 in good health. Rearrangement joined TRBV27 to TRBJ2-5, with TRBD2 perhaps the D gene, on 6 matching bases. The J call may be faulty, since TRBJ2-7 better matches the DNA end. Sequencing used Tregs from blood. In light of the paper, this sample's cell subset or site label describes: regulatory CD4+ T cells. The CDR3 is CASSPVGLNSYEQYF. The DNA reads TGTGCCAGCAGCCCAGTGGGACTGAACTCCTACGAGCAGTACTTC.